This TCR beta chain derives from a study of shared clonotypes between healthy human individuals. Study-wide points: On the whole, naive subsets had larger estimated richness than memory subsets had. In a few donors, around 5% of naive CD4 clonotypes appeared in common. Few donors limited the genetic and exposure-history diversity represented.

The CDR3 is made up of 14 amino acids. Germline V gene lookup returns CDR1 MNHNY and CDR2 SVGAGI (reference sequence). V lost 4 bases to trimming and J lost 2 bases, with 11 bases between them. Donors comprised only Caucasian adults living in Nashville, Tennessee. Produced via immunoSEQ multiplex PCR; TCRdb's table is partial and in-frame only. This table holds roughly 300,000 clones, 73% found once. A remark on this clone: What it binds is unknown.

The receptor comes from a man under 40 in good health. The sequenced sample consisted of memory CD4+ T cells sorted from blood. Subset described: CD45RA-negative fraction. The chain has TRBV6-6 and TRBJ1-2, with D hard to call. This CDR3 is CASSSVAPNYGYTF. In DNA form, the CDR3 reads TGTGCCAGCAGTTCAGTCGCACCGAACTATGGCTACACCTTC.